The next 13 T cell receptor beta chains were all read from a single sample in a study of neurological immune-mediated disorders. TCRdb re-derived calls from the 5' RACE reads in MiXCR, one entry per CDR3 protein. The data show some 60,000 distinct CDR3 sequences, approximately 12% seen once. As to time point: longitudinal time-point 1 (baseline). Sequencing was carried out using PBMCs. The receptor set was obtained from a male donor with HTLV-1-associated myelopathy (HAM/TSP).

This clonotype was counted many times. This chain connects TRBV7-6 to TRBJ2-7, with D possibly TRBD1 on 5 matching bases. Trimming shortened V by 1 base and J by 4 bases, and 11 bases separated the two germline ends. Per germline, CDR1 SGHVS and CDR2 FNYEAQ. This CDR3 has 14 residues. Here the CDR3 reads CASSLDVGLYEQYF. The DNA for the CDR3 is TGTGCCAGCAGCTTAGATGTGGGGCTATACGAGCAGTACTTC.

At least ten counts were recorded for this clonotype. V gene TRBV4-3 combines with J gene TRBJ2-3; 7 positions match TRBD2. The CDR3 covers 14 residues. Germline trimming cut 4 bases from V and 6 bases from J; bases unmatched to any gene: 7. Germline V gene lookup returns CDR1 LGHNA and CDR2 YSLEER. The chain's CDR3 is CASSPTAGGDTQYF. CDR3 sequence (DNA): TGCGCCAGCAGCCCTACGGCCGGGGGGGATACGCAGTATTTT.

This chain joins TRBV20-1 and TRBJ1-1, with TRBD1 as a possible D gene (6 bases). V was trimmed by 6 bases and J by 5 bases, leaving 25 bases between them. Germline V gives CDR1 DFQATT, CDR2 SNEGSKA (reference sequence). The CDR3 has 16 amino acids. This CDR3 reads CSARNGTWGDGTEAFF. DNA for the CDR3: TGCAGTGCGCGGAATGGGACATGGGGCGACGGGACTGAAGCTTTCTTT.

This clonotype was counted at least ten times. The chain couples TRBV5-1 to TRBJ1-2; D not resolved. V was cut by 3 bases and J by 6 bases, with 18 bases left in between. The CDR3 length is 15 residues. Per the germline V gene, CDR1 is SGHRS and CDR2 is YFSETQ. The CDR3 loop reads CASSSQTFATDGYTF. Here the CDR3 DNA reads TGCGCCAGCAGCTCCCAGACATTCGCAACTGATGGCTACACCTTC. The variable domain in full, with the rest retrieved from reference TRBV5-1 and TRBJ1-2, is KAGVTQTPRYLIKTRGQQVTLSCSPISGHRSVSWYQQTPGQGLQFLFEYFSETQRNKGNFPGRFSGRQFSNSRSEMNVSTLELGDSALYLCASSSQTFATDGYTFGSGTRLTVV.

This clonotype came up many times. The chain recombines TRBV20-1 with TRBJ2-7, with TRBD1 as a possible D gene (5 bases). V dropped 0 bases and J dropped 7 bases, with 13 bases sitting between them. Looked up from germline, CDR1 is DFQATT and CDR2 is SNEGSKA (reference sequence). This CDR3 contains 13 residues. CDR3 sequence reads: CSARDRVGQEQYF. For the CDR3, the DNA is TGCAGTGCTAGAGATAGGGTGGGGCAGGAGCAGTACTTC.

This clonotype was counted many times. V gene TRBV7-9 combines with J gene TRBJ1-2; D might be TRBD1 (5 bases). CDR1 and CDR2 from the germline V gene are SEHNR and FQNEAQ (reference sequence). The CDR3 sequence is 15 residues long. The germline V and J ends were trimmed by 2 bases and 7 bases, with 17 bases remaining between them. The CDR3 nucleotides are TGTGCCAGCAGCTTAAATGTCCAGGGCTACGGTGGCTACACCTTC. Residues: CASSLNVQGYGGYTF.

This clonotype has at least ten counts. V is TRBV20-1 and J is TRBJ2-3, with 7 bases identical to TRBD1. The CDR3 is 12 residues long. Per germline, CDR1 DFQATT and CDR2 SNEGSKA (reference sequence). Trimming cost V 5 bases and J 7 bases; bases outside gene matches: 6. CDR3 residues: CSAAGTAYTQYF. The CDR3 DNA reads TGCAGTGCTGCCGGGACAGCATATACGCAGTATTTT.

This clonotype was picked up many times. The genes are TRBV10-3 and TRBJ2-5, with D hard to call. V was clipped by 4 bases and J by 4 bases, with 7 bases between them. Germline-derived CDR1 and CDR2 are ENHRY and SYGVKD. This CDR3 spans 12 amino acids. The CDR3 here is CAISGYGETQYF. The DNA for the CDR3 is TGTGCCATCAGTGGCTACGGAGAGACCCAGTACTTC.

This clonotype was seen ten or more times. V usage is TRBV14 and J usage is TRBJ1-3; maybe TRBD1 (5 bases). Germline V lookup: CDR1 SGHDN, CDR2 FVKESK. Trimming took 2 bases from V and 0 from J, leaving 11 bases between them. CDR3 length equals 16 residues. The CDR3 bases are TGTGCCAGCAGCCAATGGGACGGATCCTCTGGAAACACCATATATTTT. Protein product: CASSQWDGSSGNTIYF.

This clonotype appeared many times. This chain joins TRBV20-1 and TRBJ2-7, with D tentatively TRBD2 (6 bases). Germline values: CDR1 DFQATT, CDR2 SNEGSKA (reference sequence). V was shortened by 1 base and J by 5 bases, with 12 bases between the two germline ends. CDR3 length: 13 amino acids. CDR3 amino acids: CSARVLALDEQYF. CDR3 in DNA: TGCAGTGCTAGAGTTCTAGCGCTAGACGAGCAGTACTTC.

This chain connects TRBV6-6 to TRBJ1-1, with 9 nucleotides matching TRBD1. CDR1 and CDR2 from the germline V gene are MNHNY and SVGAGI (reference sequence). V lost 4 bases to trimming and J lost 3 bases; unmatched junction nucleotides: 3. The CDR3 is made up of 14 amino acids. As DNA, the CDR3 is TGTGCCAGCAGTTTGGACAGGGGTGACACTGAAGCTTTCTTT. Residues: CASSLDRGDTEAFF.

This clonotype has ten or more counts. CDR3 nucleotides: TGCAGTGCTACTTACAGGGGGAGGGAGACCCAGTACTTC. This encodes CSATYRGRETQYF. The V call is TRBV20-1, the J call TRBJ2-5, with 8 bases fitting TRBD1. The CDR3 runs 13 residues. V lost 4 bases and J lost 5; bases outside the gene matches: 6. Germline loops: CDR1 DFQATT, CDR2 SNEGSKA (reference sequence).

This clonotype was observed at least ten times. This sequence joins TRBV7-8 and TRBJ1-2; no clear D. The CDR3 has 12 amino acids. Germline V CDR1 and CDR2: SGHVS, FQNEAQ. CDR3 loop: CGTGSSRYGYTF. The CDR3 DNA reads as TGTGGGACGGGATCAAGTCGCTATGGCTACACCTTC.